The rows below give T cell receptor beta chains drawn from one sample of a study of vaccination and CD4 T cells after COVID-19. TCRdb used MiXCR to reprocess the PCR reads, holding one entry per CDR3 protein. The data hold approximately 20,000 distinct CDR3 sequences, with roughly 62% observed a single time. The material was CD4+ T cells from blood, obtained before SARS-CoV-2 vaccination. The origin of the receptors is a human donor who had recovered from COVID-19. Each CDR3 is given with its conserved first and last residue. Each record gives: V gene, clone size, J gene, D gene, CDR3 protein, CDR3 DNA. The D gene is left open where the match is weak. Clone size is not always given. Where it is, it says once, few, many or a class for expanded clones.

V gene: TRBV25-1
clone size: NA
J gene: TRBJ2-2
D gene: NA
CDR3 protein: CASSFLLTGELFF
CDR3 DNA: TGTGCCAGCAGTTTTCTCCTCACCGGGGAGCTGTTTTTT

V gene: TRBV20-1
clone size: NA
J gene: TRBJ2-5
D gene: TRBD2
CDR3 protein: CSATRTSQETQYF
CDR3 DNA: TGCAGTGCTACCCGGACTAGCCAAGAGACCCAGTACTTC

V gene: TRBV6-1
clone size: NA
J gene: TRBJ2-1
D gene: TRBD2
CDR3 protein: CASNSGSTQAEQFF
CDR3 DNA: TGTGCCAGCAATAGCGGGAGCACTCAGGCTGAGCAGTTCTTC

V gene: TRBV7-3
clone size: NA
J gene: TRBJ2-2
D gene: TRBD2
CDR3 protein: CASSLGGGNTGELFF
CDR3 DNA: TGTGCCAGCAGCTTAGGCGGGGGAAACACCGGGGAGCTGTTTTTT

V gene: TRBV20-1
clone size: NA
J gene: TRBJ2-3
D gene: TRBD1
CDR3 protein: CSARRGQTSTDTQYF
CDR3 DNA: TGCAGTGCTAGAAGGGGACAGACTAGCACAGATACGCAGTATTTT

V gene: TRBV20-1
clone size: NA
J gene: TRBJ2-1
D gene: NA
CDR3 protein: CSARTQSGTYYNEQFF
CDR3 DNA: TGCAGTGCTAGGACCCAATCCGGGACTTACTACAATGAGCAGTTCTTC

V gene: TRBV6-5
clone size: few
J gene: TRBJ1-3
D gene: NA
CDR3 protein: CASSYLSSGNTIYF
CDR3 DNA: TGTGCCAGCAGTTACCTCAGCTCTGGAAACACCATATATTTT

V gene: TRBV11-2
clone size: once
J gene: TRBJ2-7
D gene: NA
CDR3 protein: CASRGSYEQYF
CDR3 DNA: TGTGCCAGCAGGGGCTCCTACGAGCAGTACTTC

V gene: TRBV7-6
clone size: NA
J gene: TRBJ2-3
D gene: NA
CDR3 protein: CASSLGPRGATDTQYF
CDR3 DNA: TGTGCCAGCAGCTTAGGACCGCGCGGAGCGACAGATACGCAGTATTTT

V gene: TRBV19
clone size: NA
J gene: TRBJ1-3
D gene: NA
CDR3 protein: CASTARGGGHTIYF
CDR3 DNA: TGTGCCAGTACCGCCCGGGGGGGGGGCCACACCATATATTTT

V gene: TRBV6-1
clone size: NA
J gene: TRBJ1-6
D gene: NA
CDR3 protein: CASSTEQLNSPLHF
CDR3 DNA: TGTGCCAGCAGCACGGAACAACTTAATTCACCCCTCCACTTT

V gene: TRBV20-1
clone size: NA
J gene: TRBJ2-5
D gene: NA
CDR3 protein: CSAPGAQGFQETQYF
CDR3 DNA: TGCAGTGCTCCGGGGGCCCAGGGCTTCCAAGAGACCCAGTACTTC

V gene: TRBV27
clone size: NA
J gene: TRBJ1-2
D gene: NA
CDR3 protein: CASSGGNLANYGYTF
CDR3 DNA: TGTGCCAGCAGTGGCGGGAATCTAGCTAACTATGGCTACACCTTC

V gene: TRBV7-2
clone size: NA
J gene: TRBJ1-2
D gene: NA
CDR3 protein: CASSSMRGGSYGYTF
CDR3 DNA: TGTGCCAGCAGCTCCATGAGAGGCGGGAGCTATGGCTACACCTTC

V gene: TRBV2
clone size: NA
J gene: TRBJ2-5
D gene: NA
CDR3 protein: CASSVGVPETQYF
CDR3 DNA: TGTGCCAGTTCGGTGGGGGTCCCAGAGACCCAGTACTTC

V gene: TRBV6-7
clone size: few
J gene: TRBJ2-5
D gene: TRBD2
CDR3 protein: CASSYSTRTSGSRETQYF
CDR3 DNA: TGTGCCAGCAGTTACTCGACGAGGACTAGCGGGAGCCGGGAGACCCAGTACTTC

V gene: TRBV5-1
clone size: NA
J gene: TRBJ2-7
D gene: NA
CDR3 protein: CASSLEGIADEQYF
CDR3 DNA: TGCGCCAGCAGCTTGGAAGGGATTGCCGACGAGCAGTACTTC

V gene: TRBV27
clone size: NA
J gene: TRBJ2-7
D gene: TRBD2
CDR3 protein: CASSLLGPGLADTYEQYF
CDR3 DNA: TGTGCCAGCAGTTTATTAGGGCCGGGACTAGCGGATACCTACGAGCAGTACTTC

V gene: TRBV18
clone size: NA
J gene: TRBJ2-1
D gene: NA
CDR3 protein: CASSRSVGSSYNEQFF
CDR3 DNA: TGTGCCAGCTCACGTTCGGTTGGGAGCTCCTACAATGAGCAGTTCTTC

V gene: TRBV18
clone size: medium-sized
J gene: TRBJ2-7
D gene: NA
CDR3 protein: CASSPGTESYEQYF
CDR3 DNA: TGTGCCAGCTCACCCGGGACGGAATCCTACGAGCAGTACTTC

V gene: TRBV5-4
clone size: NA
J gene: TRBJ1-1
D gene: NA
CDR3 protein: CASTAGGRAEAFF
CDR3 DNA: TGTGCCAGCACCGCGGGGGGGCGGGCTGAAGCTTTCTTT

V gene: TRBV6-1
clone size: NA
J gene: TRBJ2-7
D gene: NA
CDR3 protein: CASSDFSLGYEQYF
CDR3 DNA: TGTGCCAGCAGTGATTTTTCTCTCGGGTACGAGCAGTACTTC

V gene: TRBV28
clone size: NA
J gene: TRBJ2-3
D gene: TRBD1
CDR3 protein: CASSLQGQGITDTQYF
CDR3 DNA: TGTGCCAGCAGTTTACAGGGACAGGGCATAACAGATACGCAGTATTTT

V gene: TRBV15
clone size: NA
J gene: TRBJ2-5
D gene: TRBD2
CDR3 protein: CALSPLAGGGETQYF
CDR3 DNA: TGTGCCTTAAGCCCGCTAGCGGGAGGTGGGGAGACCCAGTACTTC

V gene: TRBV12-3/TRBV12-4
clone size: NA
J gene: TRBJ1-5
D gene: NA
CDR3 protein: CASSNPPGIQPQHF
CDR3 DNA: TGTGCCAGCAGCAATCCACCAGGGATTCAGCCCCAGCATTTT

V gene: TRBV2
clone size: once
J gene: TRBJ2-1
D gene: NA
CDR3 protein: CASSEMGEANNEQFF
CDR3 DNA: TGTGCCAGCAGTGAGATGGGGGAGGCGAACAATGAGCAGTTCTTC

V gene: TRBV20-1
clone size: NA
J gene: TRBJ1-1
D gene: TRBD1
CDR3 protein: CSANDPGQENTEAFF
CDR3 DNA: TGCAGTGCGAACGATCCGGGACAGGAGAACACTGAAGCTTTCTTT

V gene: TRBV7-2
clone size: NA
J gene: TRBJ1-6
D gene: NA
CDR3 protein: CASSPKGPSNSPLHF
CDR3 DNA: TGTGCCAGCAGCCCGAAAGGGCCGTCTAATTCACCCCTCCACTTT

V gene: TRBV6-2/TRBV6-3
clone size: NA
J gene: TRBJ1-6
D gene: NA
CDR3 protein: CASSRARELNSPLHF
CDR3 DNA: TGTGCCAGCAGTCGCGCCCGGGAGCTAAATTCACCCCTCCACTTT

V gene: TRBV19
clone size: NA
J gene: TRBJ1-1
D gene: NA
CDR3 protein: CASSIVGRGNTEAFF
CDR3 DNA: TGTGCCAGTAGTATAGTTGGCAGGGGAAACACTGAAGCTTTCTTT

V gene: TRBV6-2/TRBV6-3
clone size: NA
J gene: TRBJ2-7
D gene: TRBD1
CDR3 protein: CASRYDRASYWEQYF
CDR3 DNA: TGTGCCAGCAGATATGACAGGGCCTCCTACTGGGAGCAGTACTTC

V gene: TRBV20-1
clone size: NA
J gene: TRBJ2-2
D gene: TRBD1
CDR3 protein: CSARDEETGDTGELFF
CDR3 DNA: TGCAGTGCTAGAGATGAGGAGACAGGGGACACCGGGGAGCTGTTTTTT

V gene: TRBV20-1
clone size: NA
J gene: TRBJ2-2
D gene: NA
CDR3 protein: CSAAGTMNTGELFF
CDR3 DNA: TGCAGTGCAGCCGGGACCATGAACACCGGGGAGCTGTTTTTT

V gene: TRBV19
clone size: NA
J gene: TRBJ1-5
D gene: NA
CDR3 protein: CASSIRGLGNQPQHF
CDR3 DNA: TGTGCCAGTAGTATTCGGGGGTTAGGGAATCAGCCCCAGCATTTT

V gene: TRBV2
clone size: NA
J gene: TRBJ1-4
D gene: NA
CDR3 protein: CASSDRTTNEKLFF
CDR3 DNA: TGTGCCAGCAGTGACAGGACAACTAATGAAAAACTGTTTTTT

V gene: TRBV6-5
clone size: once
J gene: TRBJ2-3
D gene: TRBD2
CDR3 protein: CASSYSSPAGSSTDTQYF
CDR3 DNA: TGTGCCAGCAGTTACTCATCTCCAGCGGGATCGAGCACAGATACGCAGTATTTT

V gene: TRBV7-3
clone size: few
J gene: TRBJ2-5
D gene: TRBD1
CDR3 protein: CASSRGQGETQYF
CDR3 DNA: TGTGCCAGCAGCCGTGGACAGGGTGAGACCCAGTACTTC

V gene: TRBV19
clone size: NA
J gene: TRBJ1-5
D gene: NA
CDR3 protein: CASIPRGLDQPQHF
CDR3 DNA: TGTGCCAGTATTCCACGAGGGCTAGATCAGCCCCAGCATTTT

V gene: TRBV6-4
clone size: few
J gene: TRBJ2-3
D gene: NA
CDR3 protein: CASSVEPYTDTQYF
CDR3 DNA: TGTGCCAGCAGTGTAGAACCTTACACAGATACGCAGTATTTT